The 20 T cell receptor beta chains listed next were all sequenced from one sample in a study of regulatory T cells in long-lasting Graves disease. Researchers made TCR beta libraries by using iRepertoire HTBI primers and running Arm-PCR on CDR3 regions. TCRdb analysed the multiplex PCR reads with MiXCR anew, one entry per CDR3 protein. The table has approximately 390,000 distinct CDR3 sequences, around 15% seen once. Time point specified: newly diagnosed GD, antithyroid drugs for less than 3 months. Extracted RNA from PBMCs served as the source of the TCR library. The data were also submitted as part of a second study, on T cells in Graves' hyperthyroidism and ophthalmopathy.

The material sequenced was peripheral blood mononuclear cells (PBMCs), taken at new diagnosis, from a patient treated with antithyroid drugs. The receptor set was obtained from a woman aged 18 to 35 with Graves disease.

This clonotype was detected many times. The CDR3 sequence: CASSPYRVWDSNQPQHF. The CDR3 DNA reads TGTGCCAGCTCACCTTATCGAGTCTGGGATAGCAATCAGCCCCAGCATTTT. This chain links TRBV18 with TRBJ1-5; D uncertain. The V and J ends lost 3 bases and 0 bases respectively, with 15 bases between them. CDR3 length: 17 amino acids. In germline, CDR1 is KGHSH, CDR2 LQKENI. The full variable domain, rest sourced from reference TRBV18 and TRBJ1-5, is NAGVMQNPRHLVRRRGQEARLRCSPMKGHSHVYWYRQLPEEGLKFMVYLQKENIIDESGMPKERFSAEFPKEGPSILRIQQVVRGDSAAYFCASSPYRVWDSNQPQHFGDGTRLSIL.

This clonotype was detected ten times or more. CDR3 nucleotides: TGTGCCAGCAGTGACAGGGAGAACACTGAAGCTTTCTTT. This encodes CASSDRENTEAFF. The chain links TRBV2 to TRBJ1-1; D is perhaps TRBD1 (5 bases). V lost 3 bases and J lost 1, with 6 bases in between. The CDR3 loop spans 13 amino acids. In germline, CDR1 is SNHLY, CDR2 FYNNEI.

The chain has TRBV30 and TRBJ2-2, with D possibly being TRBD2 (7 bases). Germline V gene sequence: CDR1 GTSNPN, CDR2 SVGIG (reference sequence). The CDR3 is 15 residues long. Trimming took off 5 bases at V and 6 bases at J, with 19 bases between the two ends. DNA of the CDR3: TGTGCCTGGGGAAGGGGGGGCCCCGAGGCCGGGGAGCTGTTTTTT. It yields the protein CAWGRGGPEAGELFF.

This sequence joins TRBV9 and TRBJ2-5; D remains ambiguous. The CDR3 is 14 amino acids. In germline, CDR1 is SGDLS, CDR2 YYNGEE. Trimming shortened V by 1 base and J by 4 bases, and 11 bases separated the two germline ends. The chain's CDR3 is CASSVSPYGETQYF. In DNA, the CDR3 is TGTGCCAGCAGCGTAAGTCCCTACGGAGAGACCCAGTACTTC.

This clonotype was recorded a few times. J is TRBJ1-1 and V is TRBV7-9; D not resolved. The CDR3 has 12 amino acids. V was cut by 11 bases and J by 5 bases, with 15 bases left in between. The V gene's germline CDR1 is SEHNR and CDR2 FQNEAQ (reference sequence). As DNA, the CDR3 is TGTGCCGCCGCACGCGCGGGAACTGAAGCTTTCTTT. It yields the protein CAAARAGTEAFF.

This clonotype was counted ten times or more. J is TRBJ1-4 and V is TRBV2, with 7 positions matching TRBD1. This CDR3 is 17 amino acids long. Germline trimming cut 1 base from V and 5 bases from J; bases unmatched to any gene: 10. Germline CDR1 is SNHLY and CDR2 is FYNNEI. The CDR3 spells CASSEVGAGTENEKLFF. The CDR3 DNA sequence: TGTGCCAGCAGTGAAGTTGGGGCCGGGACAGAGAATGAAAAACTGTTTTTT.

This clonotype has ten or more counts. The V call is TRBV11-2, the J call TRBJ2-3, with TRBD1 identical over 7 bases. V shed 6 bases and J 2 bases; nucleotides not matched to a gene: 5. Germline CDR1 SGHAT, CDR2 FQNNGV. This CDR3 comprises 14 residues. The CDR3 coding sequence is TGTGCCAGCAGACGGGGACAGTTCACAGATACGCAGTATTTT. It codes for CASRRGQFTDTQYF.

This sequence joins TRBV6-1 and TRBJ1-5; D uncertain. The V end was cut by 6 bases, the J end by 0 bases, with 6 bases between. The germline gives CDR1 MNHNS, CDR2 SASEGT. The CDR3 consists of 13 residues. The CDR3 bases are TGTGCCAGCAGACTAAATAGCAATCAGCCCCAGCATTTT. It codes for CASRLNSNQPQHF.

This clonotype was detected only a few times. The chain links TRBV7-9 to TRBJ1-2; perhaps TRBD1 as D (5 bases). With 5 bases removed from V and 7 bases from J, the gap between germline ends came to 17 bases. The CDR3 runs to 14 residues. Germline V gene sequence: CDR1 SEHNR, CDR2 FQNEAQ (reference sequence). CDR3: CASSPGRAKGGYTF. CDR3 DNA sequence: TGTGCCAGCAGCCCGGGACGTGCCAAGGGTGGCTACACCTTC. Filled out from reference TRBV7-9 and TRBJ1-2, the complete variable domain reads DTGVSQNPRHKITKRGQNVTFRCDPISEHNRLYWYRQTLGQGPEFLTYFQNEAQLEKSRLLSDRFSAERPKGSFSTLEIQRTEQGDSAMYLCASSPGRAKGGYTFGSGTRLTVV.

This clonotype was counted ten times or more. This rearrangement joins TRBV7-2 to TRBJ2-5, with 12 nucleotides matching TRBD2. The CDR3 is made up of 18 amino acids. Germline V gene data show CDR1 as SGHTA and CDR2 as FQGNSA. The V and J ends lost 2 bases and 4 bases, in that order; junction bases with no gene match: 11. CDR3 region: CASSLIPGSSGRGETQYF. In DNA, the CDR3 is TGTGCCAGCAGCTTAATCCCCGGATCTAGCGGGAGGGGAGAGACCCAGTACTTC.

This chain connects TRBV28 to TRBJ1-5; D is undetermined. This CDR3 is 17 amino acids long. CDR1 is MDHEN, CDR2 SYDVKM, per germline. V was pared by 6 bases and J by 7 bases, with 25 bases between. CDR3: CASSRLSGFSRAQPQHF. The CDR3 nucleotides read TGTGCCAGCAGCCGATTATCCGGGTTCTCAAGGGCCCAGCCCCAGCATTTT.

The gene calls are TRBV18 and TRBJ2-6, with a possible D match to TRBD2 (5 bases). Germline CDR1 KGHSH, CDR2 LQKENI. The V gene lost 4 bases and the J gene lost 0 bases, with 22 bases spanning the gap. The CDR3 is made up of 20 amino acids. The CDR3 DNA sequence: TGTGCCAGCTCACTAACCCGGGAAAAGGGTGGTCACTCTGGGGCCAACGTCCTGACTTTC. It translates to CASSLTREKGGHSGANVLTF.

The CDR3 loop reads CASTMTSGGEQFF. CDR3 DNA sequence: TGTGCCAGCACAATGACTAGCGGGGGTGAGCAGTTCTTC. The J gene is TRBJ2-1, the V gene TRBV6-1; 12 positions agree with TRBD2. The trim removed 7 bases at V and 9 bases at J, leaving 4 bases unmatched. The CDR3 is 13 residues long. Per germline, CDR1 MNHNS and CDR2 SASEGT.

This clonotype was picked up many times. J is TRBJ2-5 and V is TRBV3-1; perhaps TRBD1 as D (5 bases). Trimming took off 0 bases at V and 4 bases at J, with 12 bases between the two ends. Germline values: CDR1 LGHDT, CDR2 YNNKEL (reference sequence). There are 15 residues in the CDR3. CDR3: CASSQESVGRETQYF. The CDR3 coding sequence is TGTGCCAGCAGCCAAGAGTCGGTGGGGCGAGAGACCCAGTACTTC.

This clonotype was counted at least ten times. The chain carries TRBV11-2 and TRBJ2-5; 7 bases fit TRBD1. CDR1 SGHAT and CDR2 FQNNGV come from the germline V gene. Trimming removed 5 bases from V and 3 bases from J; junction bases left unmatched: 3. This CDR3 is 13 amino acids long. The CDR3 DNA follows: TGTGCCAGCAGCCGTGACAGGGAAGAGACCCAGTACTTC. It is translated as CASSRDREETQYF.

V and J are TRBV4-1 and TRBJ2-1; perhaps TRBD1 as D (6 bases). Germline lookup yields CDR1 MGHRA and CDR2 YSYEKL. V was cut by 4 bases and J by 8 bases, with 15 bases left in between. This CDR3 spans 14 amino acids. Here the CDR3 reads CASSRLRGYDEQFF. DNA for the CDR3: TGCGCCAGCAGCCGGCTCAGGGGATACGATGAGCAGTTCTTC.

J is TRBJ1-5 and V is TRBV9; possible D gene TRBD1, 6 bases. This CDR3 spans 12 amino acids. CDR1 is SGDLS, CDR2 YYNGEE, per germline. Trimming shortened V by 4 bases and J by 7 bases, and 9 bases separated the two germline ends. The CDR3 DNA is TGTGCCAGCAGCACAGGGAGGCAGCCCCAGCATTTT. Protein sequence: CASSTGRQPQHF.

There are many counts of this clonotype. The junction does not match germline at one end; this may be a read error. J is TRBJ1-5 and V is TRBV5-1, with D maybe TRBD1 (5 bases). CDR1 is SGHRS, CDR2 YFSETQ, per germline. This CDR3 is built from 15 residues. The CDR3 is CASSPGGIGYQPQHF. The CDR3 bases are TGTGCCAGCAGCCCGGGGGGGATTGGTTATCAGCCCCAGCATTTT.

The rearrangement links TRBV27 to TRBJ2-7; 7 bases agree with TRBD1. Germline V gene lookup returns CDR1 MNHEY and CDR2 SMNVEV (reference sequence). The CDR3 is made up of 14 amino acids. Trimming at V came to 7 bases and at J to 4 bases, leaving 10 bases not matched to a gene. In nucleotides, the CDR3 is TGTGCCAGCAAAGACAGGGTCGACATGTACGAGCAGTACTTC. This translates into CASKDRVDMYEQYF.

The chain carries TRBV4-1 and TRBJ1-1; D is unresolved. The germline V and J ends were trimmed by 1 base and 9 bases, with 12 bases remaining between them. The CDR3 length is 13 residues. In germline, CDR1 is MGHRA, CDR2 YSYEKL. The CDR3 DNA reads as TGCGCCAGCAGCCAAGCGCCAAGGACTAAAGCTTTCTTT. Encoded protein: CASSQAPRTKAFF.